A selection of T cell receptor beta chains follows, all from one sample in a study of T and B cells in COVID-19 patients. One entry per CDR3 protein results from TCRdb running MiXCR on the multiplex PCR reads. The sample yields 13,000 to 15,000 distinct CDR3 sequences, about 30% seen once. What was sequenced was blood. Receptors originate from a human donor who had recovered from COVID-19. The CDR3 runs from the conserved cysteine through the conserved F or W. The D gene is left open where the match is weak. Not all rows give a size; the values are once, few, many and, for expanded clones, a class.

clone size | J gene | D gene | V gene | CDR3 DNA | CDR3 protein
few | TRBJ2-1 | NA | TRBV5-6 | TGTGCCAGCAGCTTGGTTGGGGGGGACACGAGCTCCTACAATGAGCAGTTCTTC | CASSLVGGDTSSYNEQFF
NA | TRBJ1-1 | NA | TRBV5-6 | TGTGCCAGCGGAAATTCAGGGAGTAGAGCGGGTGAAGCTTTCTTT | CASGNSGSRAGEAFF
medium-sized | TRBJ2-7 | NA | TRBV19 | TGTGCCAGTAGTATAGTAGACGGAACCTACGAGCAGTACTTC | CASSIVDGTYEQYF
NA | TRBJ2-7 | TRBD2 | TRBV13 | TGTGCCAGCAGCTCCCGCGAAAAGCGGGAGGACTACGAGCAGTACTTC | CASSSREKREDYEQYF
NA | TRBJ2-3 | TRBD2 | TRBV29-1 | TGCAGCGTCGGACTAGCGGTCGCGGATACGCAGTATTTT | CSVGLAVADTQYF
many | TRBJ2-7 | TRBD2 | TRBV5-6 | TGTGCCAGCAGAAAAAGCGGGAGGTTCCACGAGCAGTACTTC | CASRKSGRFHEQYF
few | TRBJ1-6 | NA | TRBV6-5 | TGTGCCAGCAGATTAACAACTCCCGGGAGCTCCTATAATTCACCCCTCCACTTT | CASRLTTPGSSYNSPLHF
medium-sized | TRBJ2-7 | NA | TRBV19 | TGTGCCAGTAGTATAGGCCTTCCATCCTCCGAGCAGTACTTC | CASSIGLPSSEQYF
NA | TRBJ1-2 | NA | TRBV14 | TGTGCCAGCAGCCAAGGACTGGACACCTATGGCTACACCTTC | CASSQGLDTYGYTF
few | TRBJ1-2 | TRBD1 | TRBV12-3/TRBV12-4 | TGTGCCAGCAGGACAGGGGGCGACTATGGCTACACCTTC | CASRTGGDYGYTF
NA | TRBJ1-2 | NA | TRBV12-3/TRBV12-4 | TGTGCCAGCAGTTTATCGTACACGAATAACTATGGCTACACCTTC | CASSLSYTNNYGYTF
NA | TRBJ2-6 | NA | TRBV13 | TGTGCCAGCACTGTCTCTGGGGCCAACGTCCTGACTTTC | CASTVSGANVLTF
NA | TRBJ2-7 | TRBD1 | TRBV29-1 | TGCAGCGTCGAGCGGGACAGGGTTGGGTACTTC | CSVERDRVGYF
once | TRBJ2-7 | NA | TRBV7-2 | TGTGCCAGCAGCGCAGTCTACGAGCAGTACTTC | CASSAVYEQYF
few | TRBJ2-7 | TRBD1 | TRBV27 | TGTGCCAGCAGTTTAACAACAGGGGGCTCCTACGAGCAGTACTTC | CASSLTTGGSYEQYF